This T cell receptor (beta chain) came from a study of blood T cell repertoires in COVID-19. Whole-study context: The United States, Italy and Spain were the sources of the acute and convalescent COVID-19 samples.

Per the authors' pipeline: Nucleated cell counts were estimated from reference gene primer amplification. Generated by immunoSEQ multiplex PCR, the TCRdb table keeps only in-frame clones and is missing some. D and trimming come from the DNA, and the V and J calls and clone size come from that table. Of around 270,000 clones in the sample, about 87% are singletons; the top ten hold 2.5% to 3.5%. In germline, CDR1 is MGHRA, CDR2 YSYEKL. Unmatched junction bases numbered 11, after V lost 5 bases and J lost 5 bases. The CDR3 length is 16 residues. Enrollees, about 18 to 90 years old, lived in 24 US areas. Exposed volunteers were people who met a COVID-19 case within 2 weeks before study entry.

Sequencing used PBMCs or T cells enriched from blood (not recorded which). The clonotype originates from a woman aged 40 to 50 who had been exposed to COVID-19. This chain joins TRBV4-1 and TRBJ1-5, with 8 bases that match TRBD1. Written as DNA, the CDR3 is TGCGCCAGCAGCGTCGCCGGGACAGGAAAACATCAGCCCCAGCATTTT. This translates into CASSVAGTGKHQPQHF.